This TCR beta chain is from a study of cytomegalovirus exposure and HLA in healthy donors. The study, taken as a whole, reports: In vitro, a few CMV-associated chains proved specific for CMV antigens.

PCR involved 60 Vbeta and 13 Jbeta primers. TCRdb's table, derived via immunoSEQ multiplex PCR, lists solely in-frame clones and lacks some. The sample records over 95,000 clones, less than 80% being singletons. This clone was seen once. Its antigen is as yet unknown. The donors, nominally healthy at sampling, likely had unrecorded immune exposures. Material for sequencing was PBMCs. The sequence came from a man aged 35-49 years in good health and CMV-seronegative.

This chain's CDR3 is CASSLDRGQYGYTF. As DNA, the CDR3 is TGTGCCAGCAGCTTAGATCGAGGACAGTATGGCTACACCTTC. This chain links TRBV7-2 with TRBJ1-2, with D maybe TRBD1 (6 bases). The CDR3 totals 14 residues. Trimming removed 1 base at V and 5 bases at J, with 11 bases between. In germline, CDR1 is SGHTA, CDR2 FQGNSA.